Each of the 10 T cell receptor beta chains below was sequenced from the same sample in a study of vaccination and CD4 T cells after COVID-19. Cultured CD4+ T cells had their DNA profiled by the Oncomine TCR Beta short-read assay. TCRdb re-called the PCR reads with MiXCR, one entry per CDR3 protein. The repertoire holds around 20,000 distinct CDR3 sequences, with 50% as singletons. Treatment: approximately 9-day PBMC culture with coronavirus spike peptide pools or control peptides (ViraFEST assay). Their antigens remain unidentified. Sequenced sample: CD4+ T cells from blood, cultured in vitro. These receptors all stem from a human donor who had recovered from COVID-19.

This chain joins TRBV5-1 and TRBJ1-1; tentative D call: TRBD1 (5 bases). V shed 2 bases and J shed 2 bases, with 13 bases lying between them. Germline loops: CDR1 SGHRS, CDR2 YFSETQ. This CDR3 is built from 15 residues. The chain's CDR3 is CASSFNRPPNTEAFF. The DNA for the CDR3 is TGCGCCAGCAGCTTCAACAGGCCTCCTAACACTGAAGCTTTCTTT. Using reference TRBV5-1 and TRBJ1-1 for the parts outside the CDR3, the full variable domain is KAGVTQTPRYLIKTRGQQVTLSCSPISGHRSVSWYQQTPGQGLQFLFEYFSETQRNKGNFPGRFSGRQFSNSRSEMNVSTLELGDSALYLCASSFNRPPNTEAFFGQGTRLTVV.

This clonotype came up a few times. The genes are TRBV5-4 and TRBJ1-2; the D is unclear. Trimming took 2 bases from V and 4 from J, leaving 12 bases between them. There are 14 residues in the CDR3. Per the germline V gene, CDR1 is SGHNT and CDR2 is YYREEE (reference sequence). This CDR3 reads CASSFGREGYGYTF. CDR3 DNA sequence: TGTGCCAGCAGCTTCGGACGGGAAGGCTATGGCTACACCTTC.

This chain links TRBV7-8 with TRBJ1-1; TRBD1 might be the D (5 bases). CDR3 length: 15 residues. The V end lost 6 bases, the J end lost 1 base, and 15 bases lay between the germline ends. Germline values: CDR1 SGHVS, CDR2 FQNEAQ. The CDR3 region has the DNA TGTGCCAGCAGTTTTATTGGACACCAGAACACTGAAGCTTTCTTT. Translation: CASSFIGHQNTEAFF.

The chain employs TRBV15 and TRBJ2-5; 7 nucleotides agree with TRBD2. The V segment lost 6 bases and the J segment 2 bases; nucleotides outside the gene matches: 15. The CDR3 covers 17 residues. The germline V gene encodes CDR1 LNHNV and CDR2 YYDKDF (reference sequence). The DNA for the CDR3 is TGTGCCACCAGTACGAGGGGAGTAACTAGCGCGCAAGAGACCCAGTACTTC. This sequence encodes CATSTRGVTSAQETQYF.

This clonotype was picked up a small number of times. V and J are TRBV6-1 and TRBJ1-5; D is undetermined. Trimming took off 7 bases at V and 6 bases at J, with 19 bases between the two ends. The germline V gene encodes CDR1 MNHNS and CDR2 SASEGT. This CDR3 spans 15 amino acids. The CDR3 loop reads CASNRAAGTPQPQHF. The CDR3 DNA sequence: TGTGCCAGCAACCGAGCGGCGGGAACCCCTCAGCCCCAGCATTTT.

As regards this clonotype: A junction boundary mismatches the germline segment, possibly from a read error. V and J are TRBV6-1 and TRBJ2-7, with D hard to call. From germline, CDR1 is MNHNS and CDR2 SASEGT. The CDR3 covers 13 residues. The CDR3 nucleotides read TGTGCCAGCAGAGAAGGTTGGCCTCACGAGCAGTACTTC. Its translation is CASREGWPHEQYF.

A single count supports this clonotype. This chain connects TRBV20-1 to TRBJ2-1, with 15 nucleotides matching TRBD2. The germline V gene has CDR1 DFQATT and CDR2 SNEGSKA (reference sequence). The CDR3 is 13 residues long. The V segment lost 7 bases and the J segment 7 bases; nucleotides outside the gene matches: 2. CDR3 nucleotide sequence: TGCAGTGGTGGACTAGCGGGAGGGAATGAGCAGTTCTTC. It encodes CSGGLAGGNEQFF.

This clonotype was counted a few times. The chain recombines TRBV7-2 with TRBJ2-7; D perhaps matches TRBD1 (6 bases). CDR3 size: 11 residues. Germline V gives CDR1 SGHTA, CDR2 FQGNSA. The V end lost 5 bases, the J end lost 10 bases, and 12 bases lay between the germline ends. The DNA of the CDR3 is TGTGCCAGCAGCCTAGGGGGACCCCAGTACTTC. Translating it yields CASSLGGPQYF.

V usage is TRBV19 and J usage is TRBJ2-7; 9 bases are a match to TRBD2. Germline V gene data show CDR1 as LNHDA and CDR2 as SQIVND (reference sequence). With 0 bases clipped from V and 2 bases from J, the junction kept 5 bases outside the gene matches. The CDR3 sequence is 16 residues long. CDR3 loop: CASSIDRASGTYEQYF. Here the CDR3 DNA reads TGTGCCAGTAGTATAGATCGGGCTAGCGGGACCTACGAGCAGTACTTC.

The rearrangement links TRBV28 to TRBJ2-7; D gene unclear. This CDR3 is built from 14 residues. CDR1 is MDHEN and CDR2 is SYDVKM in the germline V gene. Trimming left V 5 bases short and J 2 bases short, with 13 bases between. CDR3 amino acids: CASSITGLTYEQYF. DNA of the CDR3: TGTGCCAGCAGTATAACGGGCCTGACCTACGAGCAGTACTTC.